This T cell receptor (beta chain) was profiled in a study of blood T cell repertoires in COVID-19 (TCRdb year 2020). With regard to the full study: The collaborator samples originated in the United States, Italy and Spain and spanned the acute and convalescent phases of COVID-19. Where HLA class I and class II types were available, the types were taken from metadata supplied by the sample provider, not from assay-based typing. The sample metadata nearly always contained a de-identified subject ID, COVID-19 status, age in years and sex. The material from the prospective study consisted of cDNA or gDNA derived from T cells, B-cell-depleted T cells, or PBMCs. The dataset comprised deeply sampled blood TCRbeta repertoires from subjects exposed to, actively infected with, or recovered from COVID-19. A freely available public database, intended as a resource for researchers studying the immune response to SARS-CoV-2, is where the repertoires were released. Samples were obtained from the ongoing ImmuneRACE study (first 160 participants) and from approximately 1,200 subjects provided by 6 global collaborators. Beyond this particular receptor, the publication reports: The quantity of clinical and demographic metadata differed by source and by participant and was supplied without curation.

From cysteine to phenylalanine, the CDR3 is 13 amino acids long. Only the CDR3 part of the read is kept: 39 bases, read in frame from the first base. Between the V and J ends, shortened by 1 base and 6 bases respectively, the junction contains 7 bases. A note on this clone: Its antigen is still unknown. Base qualities are not at hand, and no much larger clone is one base apart.

Participants in the prospective study were enrolled through a virtual design, were aged about 18 to 89 years, and lived in 20 to 30 United States geographic areas. In the prospective study, cohorts were assigned on the basis of participant-reported clinical history obtained from a screening survey and a study questionnaire. Exposed participants were defined as having been in contact with someone with a PCR-confirmed or clinician-diagnosed COVID-19 case within 2 weeks of study entry. Each participant in the prospective study had whole blood, serum and a nasopharyngeal or oropharyngeal swab collected by mobile phlebotomists. Additional blood draws and questionnaires over an approximately two-month period could optionally be provided by prospective study participants. Prospective study blood samples were shipped either frozen or at room temperature before DNA extraction. TCRbeta CDR3 regions were amplified from genomic DNA using the immunoSEQ Assay, a bias-controlled multiplex PCR. The authors processed their data as follows. Nucleated cell counts per sample were estimated from amplification of reference gene primers within the assay. To quantify the absolute abundance of each unique TCRbeta CDR3 rearrangement, sequence reads were collapsed and filtered. For each sample, productive Simpson clonality was calculated as the square root of Simpson's diversity index across productive rearrangements. The table was pulled from immuneACCESS by TCRdb, which kept in-frame rearrangements only. Such tables lose some clones; where checked, under half of the loss comes from unresolved V genes, and the rest has no known cause. V and J calls and clone size are those listed in that table; D and trimming were worked out from the DNA. Counted in this sample were about 210,000 clones; 84% of them appeared once. Of the sample, about 3.2% is held by the ten largest clones.

The chain uses TRBV12-3 or TRBV12-4 and TRBJ1-5; no confident D gene assignment can be made. The source material was PBMCs or T cells enriched from blood (not recorded which). This sequence originates from a woman in her 30s who had been exposed to COVID-19. The nucleotide sequence reads as follows: TGTGCCAGCAGTTTAGGCTTCGGTCAGCCCCAGCATTTT. This translates into CASSLGFGQPQHF.